This is a list of T cell receptor beta chains from one sample in a study of OX40 agonist ivuxolimab in advanced cancers. Data came from immunoSEQ multiplex PCR; TCRdb stores just in-frame clones and leaves some out. The sample yields 85,000 or so clones, 80% to 90% seen once. Source: CD4+ or CD8+ T cells sorted from blood, taken in a trial of the OX40 agonist ivuxolimab. These receptors were collected from an adult with an advanced solid tumor such as melanoma, head and neck, liver or kidney cancer. CDR3s include the opening cysteine and the closing phenylalanine or tryptophan. The order of the fields is CDR3 DNA, CDR3 protein, J gene, D gene, clone size, V gene. A D gene is named only where the DNA matches it firmly. Not all rows give a size; the values are once, few, many and, for expanded clones, a class.

cdr3_nt: TGTGCCAGCAGCCCTCTGAGTTTCGGAAACACCATATATTTT
cdr3_aa: CASSPLSFGNTIYF
j_call: TRBJ1-3
d_call: -
clone_size: -
v_call: TRBV7-6

cdr3_nt: TGTGCCAGCAGTTACTCGAACAACGGAAACACCATATATTTT
cdr3_aa: CASSYSNNGNTIYF
j_call: TRBJ1-3
d_call: -
clone_size: -
v_call: TRBV6-5

cdr3_nt: TGTGCCAGCAGTGTAGGAAATTCACCCCTCCACTTT
cdr3_aa: CASSVGNSPLHF
j_call: TRBJ1-6
d_call: -
clone_size: few
v_call: TRBV28

cdr3_nt: TGCGCCAGCACCGTGACTAGCACGAGCTCCTACAATGAGCAGTTCTTC
cdr3_aa: CASTVTSTSSYNEQFF
j_call: TRBJ2-1
d_call: TRBD2
clone_size: -
v_call: TRBV5-1

cdr3_nt: TGTGCCAGCAGCCTTCTCGGGGAATCTGGGGCCAACGTCCTGACTTTC
cdr3_aa: CASSLLGESGANVLTF
j_call: TRBJ2-6
d_call: -
clone_size: -
v_call: TRBV14

cdr3_nt: TGTGCCAGCAGCTTAGGTGGGGGGGGACCCAGCTCCTACAATGAGCAGTTCTTC
cdr3_aa: CASSLGGGGPSSYNEQFF
j_call: TRBJ2-1
d_call: TRBD2
clone_size: -
v_call: TRBV7-2

cdr3_nt: TGTGCCGGGGTAGGATTTCTAGGCAATCAGCCCCAGCATTTT
cdr3_aa: CAGVGFLGNQPQHF
j_call: TRBJ1-5
d_call: -
clone_size: -
v_call: TRBV28

cdr3_nt: TGTGCCAGCAGTTATCGGGGAAATTCACCCCTCCACTTT
cdr3_aa: CASSYRGNSPLHF
j_call: TRBJ1-6
d_call: -
clone_size: -
v_call: TRBV6-1

cdr3_nt: TGTGCCAGCAGCCCTGTCGAGGGGGCGTTTCAGAACTATGGCTACACCTTC
cdr3_aa: CASSPVEGAFQNYGYTF
j_call: TRBJ1-2
d_call: TRBD1
clone_size: -
v_call: TRBV4-2

cdr3_nt: TGCGCCAGCAGCCGGACCGGGACAGCTAATGAAAAACTGTTTTTT
cdr3_aa: CASSRTGTANEKLFF
j_call: TRBJ1-4
d_call: TRBD1
clone_size: -
v_call: TRBV5-1

cdr3_nt: TGTGCCAGCAGTTACAGGGGGGGGAACACTGAAGCTTTCTTT
cdr3_aa: CASSYRGGNTEAFF
j_call: TRBJ1-1
d_call: -
clone_size: -
v_call: TRBV6-5

cdr3_nt: TGTGCCAGCAATGGCCACGGGGTCATGAACACTGAAGCTTTCTTT
cdr3_aa: CASNGHGVMNTEAFF
j_call: TRBJ1-1
d_call: -
clone_size: -
v_call: TRBV6-5

cdr3_nt: TGTGCCAGCAGTGTGGGGGGTGACAATAATTCACCCCTCCACTTT
cdr3_aa: CASSVGGDNNSPLHF
j_call: TRBJ1-6
d_call: -
clone_size: -
v_call: TRBV2

cdr3_nt: TGCGCCAGCAGCCAAGATGCTAGGACAGATACGCAGTATTTT
cdr3_aa: CASSQDARTDTQYF
j_call: TRBJ2-3
d_call: -
clone_size: -
v_call: TRBV4-3

cdr3_nt: TGTGCCAGCAGGACAGGGCTCTCGGGCCCCCTCCACTTT
cdr3_aa: CASRTGLSGPLHF
j_call: TRBJ1-6
d_call: TRBD1
clone_size: many
v_call: TRBV2

cdr3_nt: TGTGCCAGCAGCTTAGTTCCGCAGGGGCAGGGGACCGGGGAGCTGTTTTTT
cdr3_aa: CASSLVPQGQGTGELFF
j_call: TRBJ2-2
d_call: -
clone_size: -
v_call: TRBV7-7

cdr3_nt: TGTGCCAGCAGCCCGACGGGACTAGCGGTTAGCACAGATACGCAGTATTTT
cdr3_aa: CASSPTGLAVSTDTQYF
j_call: TRBJ2-3
d_call: TRBD2
clone_size: -
v_call: TRBV5-6

cdr3_nt: TGTGCCAGCAGCTTACCGGGGACGAGTCGCTGGTACGAGCAGTACTTC
cdr3_aa: CASSLPGTSRWYEQYF
j_call: TRBJ2-7
d_call: -
clone_size: few
v_call: TRBV11-2

cdr3_nt: TGTGCCAGCAGTGATGGACAGGCCACAGATACGCAGTATTTT
cdr3_aa: CASSDGQATDTQYF
j_call: TRBJ2-3
d_call: TRBD1
clone_size: -
v_call: TRBV2

cdr3_nt: TGTGCCAGTAACTACGGGACTTCTAAAGAGACCCAGTACTTC
cdr3_aa: CASNYGTSKETQYF
j_call: TRBJ2-5
d_call: -
clone_size: -
v_call: TRBV19

cdr3_nt: TGTGCCAGCAGCCACCGGAGCCGGGGAGGCTACGAGCAGTACTTC
cdr3_aa: CASSHRSRGGYEQYF
j_call: TRBJ2-7
d_call: -
clone_size: -
v_call: TRBV4-2

cdr3_nt: TGTGCCAGCAGCGCAGTTGGGGCCGGGGAGCTGTTTTTT
cdr3_aa: CASSAVGAGELFF
j_call: TRBJ2-2
d_call: -
clone_size: once
v_call: TRBV11-3